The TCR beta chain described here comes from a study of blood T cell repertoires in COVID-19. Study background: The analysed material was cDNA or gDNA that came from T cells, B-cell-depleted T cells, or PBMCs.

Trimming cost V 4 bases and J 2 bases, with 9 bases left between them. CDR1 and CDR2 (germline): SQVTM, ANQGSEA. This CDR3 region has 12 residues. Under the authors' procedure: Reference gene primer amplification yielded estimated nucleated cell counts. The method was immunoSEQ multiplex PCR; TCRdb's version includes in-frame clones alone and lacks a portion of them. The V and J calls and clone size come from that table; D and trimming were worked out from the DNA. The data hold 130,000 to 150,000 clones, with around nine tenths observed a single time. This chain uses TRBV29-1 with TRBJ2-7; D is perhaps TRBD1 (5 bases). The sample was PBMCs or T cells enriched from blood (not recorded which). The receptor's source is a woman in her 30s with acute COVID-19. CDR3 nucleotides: TGCAGCGTTGGCAGGGTCCCCTACGAGCAGTACTTC. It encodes CSVGRVPYEQYF.